These 32 T cell receptor beta chains were all obtained from the same sample, sequenced in a study of blood T cell repertoires in COVID-19. Method: immunoSEQ multiplex PCR; TCRdb's copy keeps in-frame clones and lacks some. The sample consists of around 220,000 clones, around 90% of them appearing once. Sequencing was carried out using PBMCs or T cells enriched from blood (not recorded which). These receptors were collected from a woman aged 50 to 65 with acute COVID-19.

The chain recombines TRBV27 with TRBJ2-5; 8 bases are a match to TRBD2. Germline V CDR1 and CDR2: MNHEY, SMNVEV (reference sequence). V gave up 5 bases and J gave up 1 base; unmatched junction bases: 9. The CDR3 loop spans 16 amino acids. The CDR3 sequence: CASSLYYGRGQETQYF. The CDR3 DNA sequence: TGTGCCAGCAGTCTTTATTACGGGAGGGGCCAAGAGACCCAGTACTTC.

The chain uses TRBV18 and TRBJ2-2; 7 bases are a match to TRBD1. V lost 4 bases to trimming and J lost 3 bases; unmatched junction nucleotides: 5. CDR1 is KGHSH, CDR2 LQKENI, per germline. The CDR3 contains 15 residues. This CDR3 is CASSLGQIHTGELFF. CDR3 DNA: TGTGCCAGCTCACTGGGACAGATACACACCGGGGAGCTGTTTTTT.

V usage is TRBV5-1 and J usage is TRBJ1-3; D gene ambiguous. V shed 3 bases and J shed 2 bases, with 15 bases lying between them. Germline loops: CDR1 SGHRS, CDR2 YFSETQ. The CDR3 spans 16 residues. DNA for the CDR3: TGCGCCAGCAGCTGGGCTGAGAGGGAAACTGGAAACACCATATATTTT. Translation gives CASSWAERETGNTIYF.

The chain carries TRBV28 and TRBJ1-3, with TRBD1 as a possible D gene (5 bases). CDR1 and CDR2 (germline): MDHEN, SYDVKM. Trimming stripped 9 bases from V and 4 bases from J, with 19 bases between. CDR3 length equals 15 residues. DNA for the CDR3: TGTGCCAGTCTCCCTGGAGCAGGGCGCGGAAACACCATATATTTT. Its translation is CASLPGAGRGNTIYF.

This clone was seen just once. The chain employs TRBV5-1 and TRBJ2-5; D may be TRBD2 (6 bases). The germline V gene encodes CDR1 SGHRS and CDR2 YFSETQ. V was cut by 6 bases and J by 5 bases, with 8 bases left in between. This CDR3 has 11 amino acids. The CDR3 is CASTGSETQYF. CDR3 nucleotides: TGCGCCAGCACCGGGAGCGAGACCCAGTACTTC.

The rearrangement uses TRBV7-2 and TRBJ2-1; D possibly corresponds to TRBD1 (5 bases). CDR3 length: 15 amino acids. CDR1 and CDR2 from the germline V gene are SGHTA and FQGNSA. Deletions cut 1 base from V and 15 bases from J, with 22 bases between. The DNA for the CDR3 is TGTGCCAGCAGCTTAGGGCAGGGCCATAGAAACGGGCGGTTCTTC. Translating it yields CASSLGQGHRNGRFF.

The genes are TRBV4-3 and TRBJ2-7; 9 positions match TRBD2. The germline V gene encodes CDR1 LGHNA and CDR2 YSLEER. J gave up 6 bases and V 1 base, and 7 bases lay outside the gene matches. CDR3 length: 15 amino acids. CDR3 sequence (DNA): TGCGCCAGCAGCCAAGGTAGCGGGAGTACTTCCGAGCAGTACTTC. This translates into CASSQGSGSTSEQYF.

The CDR3 here is CSQGTSSNEQFF. The CDR3 DNA is TGCAGCCAAGGGACTAGTTCCAATGAGCAGTTCTTC. The chain links TRBV29-1 to TRBJ2-1; 8 nucleotides align to TRBD2. The CDR3 is made up of 12 amino acids. Germline V gene lookup returns CDR1 SQVTM and CDR2 ANQGSEA. The V segment lost 8 bases and the J segment 6 bases; nucleotides outside the gene matches: 6.

The chain is built from TRBV30 and TRBJ2-3; D is perhaps TRBD2 (6 bases). The V and J ends lost 3 bases and 1 base respectively, with 11 bases between them. CDR3 length: 14 residues. Germline CDR1 is GTSNPN and CDR2 is SVGIG (reference sequence). The CDR3 sequence is CAWRWSGRTDTQYF. The CDR3 nucleotides are TGTGCCTGGAGATGGAGCGGGCGCACAGATACGCAGTATTTT.

CDR3 in amino acids: CASSVGTGEWYGYTF. CDR3 nucleotide sequence: TGTGCCAGCAGCGTCGGGACAGGGGAATGGTATGGCTACACCTTC. V and J are TRBV9 and TRBJ1-2; 10 bases agree with TRBD1. Losses at the gene ends were 2 bases for V and 5 bases for J; bases not matched to a gene: 6. Germline V gives CDR1 SGDLS, CDR2 YYNGEE. This CDR3 has 15 residues.

This rearrangement joins TRBV5-8 to TRBJ2-1; 11 nucleotides agree with TRBD1. Germline V gene data show CDR1 as SGHTS and CDR2 as YDEGEE. Trimming cost V 4 bases and J 7 bases; bases outside gene matches: 7. There are 15 residues in the CDR3. The CDR3 loop reads CASSPRTGGGNEQFF. The CDR3 bases are TGTGCCAGCAGCCCTAGGACAGGGGGCGGGAATGAGCAGTTCTTC.

The chain has TRBV28 and TRBJ1-1, with D possibly TRBD1 on 6 matching bases. Trimming took off 7 bases at V and 10 bases at J, with 19 bases between the two ends. This CDR3 comprises 13 residues. Germline values: CDR1 MDHEN, CDR2 SYDVKM. Written as DNA, the CDR3 is TGTGCCAGCACCGCTGACAGGCTCGATCGAGCTTTCTTT. It specifies CASTADRLDRAFF.

The V and J genes are TRBV5-1 and TRBJ2-7; TRBD1 aligns across 11 bases. This CDR3 is 14 amino acids long. V trimming: 4 bases; J trimming: 7 bases; junction bases outside the gene matches: 7. Germline V gene sequence: CDR1 SGHRS, CDR2 YFSETQ. The CDR3 spells CASSPGQGAGEQYF. The DNA for the CDR3 is TGCGCCAGCAGCCCCGGACAGGGGGCGGGGGAGCAGTACTTC.

The gene calls are TRBV29-1 and TRBJ1-1, with D perhaps matching TRBD1 (5 bases). V was shortened by 3 bases and J by 7 bases, with 15 bases between the two germline ends. Germline V gene data show CDR1 as SQVTM and CDR2 as ANQGSEA. The CDR3 is 13 residues long. As DNA, the CDR3 is TGCAGCGTTGATAGCGGGGCTATTAATGAAGCTTTCTTT. The encoded protein is CSVDSGAINEAFF.

The V call is TRBV27, the J call TRBJ2-1, with 12 bases matching TRBD2. The germline V gene has CDR1 MNHEY and CDR2 SMNVEV (reference sequence). The CDR3 extends over 15 amino acids. Trimming removed 3 bases from V and 7 bases from J; junction bases left unmatched: 4. The CDR3, as DNA: TGTGCCAGCAGTTTCGTGACTAGCGGGAGTAATGAGCAGTTCTTC. As protein: CASSFVTSGSNEQFF.

The rearrangement uses TRBV7-9 and TRBJ1-2, with 10 bases fitting TRBD1. The CDR3 is made up of 15 amino acids. V trimming: 5 bases; J trimming: 8 bases; junction bases outside the gene matches: 11. CDR1 is SEHNR and CDR2 is FQNEAQ in the germline V gene (reference sequence). The CDR3 sequence: CASSPPDRGTQGYTF. Written as DNA, the CDR3 is TGTGCCAGCAGCCCACCGGACAGGGGGACTCAAGGCTACACCTTC.

This clone occurred once. This same CDR3 is encoded by further DNA sequences in the sample. The V call is TRBV4-2, the J call TRBJ2-7; 9 bases align to TRBD1. CDR1 and CDR2 from the germline V gene are LGHNA and YNFKEQ. J gave up 2 bases and V 1 base, and 0 bases lay outside the gene matches. CDR3 length: 14 residues. The CDR3 region is CASSQGQGAYEQYF. DNA of the CDR3: TGTGCCAGCAGCCAAGGACAGGGGGCCTACGAGCAGTACTTC.

The chain carries TRBV9 and TRBJ1-4; D not certain. V gave up 0 bases and J gave up 5 bases, with 14 bases separating them. The CDR3 loop spans 16 amino acids. The germline V gene has CDR1 SGDLS and CDR2 YYNGEE. CDR3 bases: TGTGCCAGCAGCGTAGGCAGCACAGCCCCGAATGAAAAACTGTTTTTT. It specifies CASSVGSTAPNEKLFF.

The chain employs TRBV7-6 and TRBJ2-1; 8 nucleotides align to TRBD1. This CDR3 contains 14 residues. Germline V CDR1 and CDR2: SGHVS, FNYEAQ. J gave up 7 bases and V 4 bases, and 6 bases lay outside the gene matches. This chain's CDR3 is CASSYPGQENEQFF. DNA of the CDR3: TGTGCCAGCAGCTATCCGGGACAGGAGAATGAGCAGTTCTTC.

This clone has more than one count but fewer than ten. The chain uses TRBV6-5 and TRBJ2-2; D may be TRBD1 (6 bases). The CDR3 consists of 14 residues. Between the trimmed V and J ends, which lost 6 bases and 1 base, there was a span of 9 bases. The germline CDR1 and CDR2 sequences are MNHEY and SVGAGI. The CDR3 spells CASRGQRNTGELFF. The DNA for the CDR3 is TGTGCCAGCAGGGGACAACGGAACACCGGGGAGCTGTTTTTT.

This clone has only a few counts. In DNA, the CDR3 is TGCGCCAGCAGCCAAGGTTGGAGACAGGGGGATTCACCCCTCCACTTT. Amino acid sequence: CASSQGWRQGDSPLHF. J is TRBJ1-6 and V is TRBV4-1; 9 bases align to TRBD1. Germline assignment: CDR1 MGHRA and CDR2 YSYEKL. The CDR3 has 16 amino acids. V shed 1 base, J shed 8 bases, and the junction held 6 bases outside the gene matches.

This chain uses TRBV15 with TRBJ2-7, with 11 bases fitting TRBD2. This CDR3 has 15 residues. V lost 8 bases and J lost 4; bases outside the gene matches: 10. The germline V gene has CDR1 LNHNV and CDR2 YYDKDF (reference sequence). The CDR3 loop is CATAEGLAGGYEQYF. The CDR3, as DNA: TGTGCCACCGCGGAGGGGCTAGCGGGAGGTTACGAGCAGTACTTC. Full variable domain (outside the CDR3, taken from reference TRBV15 and TRBJ2-7): DAMVIQNPRYQVTQFGKPVTLSCSQTLNHNVMYWYQQKSSQAPKLLFHYYDKDFNNEADTPDNFQSRRPNTSFCFLDIRSPGLGDTAMYLCATAEGLAGGYEQYFGPGTRLTVT.

The chain links TRBV29-1 to TRBJ1-1, with D perhaps TRBD1 (5 bases). Trimming shortened V by 1 base and J by 6 bases, and 18 bases separated the two germline ends. Germline V lookup: CDR1 SQVTM, CDR2 ANQGSEA. The CDR3 is 15 residues long. Written as DNA, the CDR3 is TGCAGCGTTGAAGCCCCGGGGAGGGGCCTGGCTGAAGCTTTCTTT. Protein sequence: CSVEAPGRGLAEAFF.

The chain carries TRBV2 and TRBJ2-7; D possibly corresponds to TRBD2 (7 bases). CDR1 is SNHLY and CDR2 is FYNNEI in the germline V gene. The CDR3 has 13 amino acids. V gave up 8 bases and J gave up 2 bases, with 13 bases separating them. The CDR3 region is CASQGGDTYEQYF. The CDR3 DNA is TGTGCCAGCCAAGGGGGGGATACCTACGAGCAGTACTTC.

This chain links TRBV7-2 with TRBJ2-1; 11 bases match TRBD2. The J segment lost 4 bases and the V segment lost 5 bases, leaving 4 bases of the junction unmatched. The V gene's germline CDR1 is SGHTA and CDR2 FQGNSA. This CDR3 is built from 15 residues. The CDR3 DNA is TGTGCCAGCAGCCTGACTAGCGGGACTTACAATGAGCAGTTCTTC. Protein: CASSLTSGTYNEQFF.

The V gene is TRBV5-3, the J gene TRBJ2-1; 8 bases are shared with TRBD1. TRBV5-3 is designated an ORF whose function remains uncertain. The CDR3 has 18 amino acids. J was trimmed by 4 bases and V by 4 bases; bases with no gene match: 16. CDR3 coding DNA: TGTGCCAGAAGCCAAGGCGCGGGGCGGGACAGGACTTACAATGAGCAGTTCTTC. Amino acids: CARSQGAGRDRTYNEQFF.

This rearrangement joins TRBV19 to TRBJ1-6, with 9 bases identical to TRBD1. Germline-derived CDR1 and CDR2 are LNHDA and SQIVND (reference sequence). J gave up 6 bases and V 4 bases, and 7 bases lay outside the gene matches. The CDR3 has 16 amino acids. The CDR3 nucleotides are TGTGCCAGTAGTACCGGGACAGGGTCAACTAATTCACCCCTCCACTTT. Translated, it gives CASSTGTGSTNSPLHF. The full variable domain, completed using reference TRBV19 and TRBJ1-6, is DGGITQSPKYLFRKEGQNVTLSCEQNLNHDAMYWYRQDPGQGLRLIYYSQIVNDFQKGDIAEGYSVSREKKESFPLTVTSAQKNPTAFYLCASSTGTGSTNSPLHFGNGTRLTVT.

Worth noting for this clone: Different DNA sequences within this sample yield the same CDR3. The chain joins TRBV3-1 (or the pseudogene TRBV3-2) to TRBJ1-2, with D perhaps matching TRBD1 (6 bases). This CDR3 region has 13 residues. The V end lost 0 bases, the J end lost 4 bases, and 6 bases lay between the germline ends. CDR1 is LGHDT and CDR2 is YNNKEL in the germline V gene (reference sequence). For the CDR3, the DNA is TGTGCCAGCAGCCAAGACAGGGGCTATGGCTACACCTTC. It specifies CASSQDRGYGYTF.

This chain joins TRBV6-5 and TRBJ2-5; TRBD1 matches at 9 bases. Germline V lookup: CDR1 MNHEY, CDR2 SVGAGI. CDR3 length: 14 amino acids. Losses at the gene ends were 7 bases for V and 5 bases for J; bases not matched to a gene: 8. CDR3 nucleotide sequence: TGTGCCAGCAAGTTGGGACAGGGATGGGAGACCCAGTACTTC. Translating gives CASKLGQGWETQYF.

This clone came up once. The chain recombines TRBV28 with TRBJ2-2; D call uncertain. CDR3 length: 16 residues. V was cut by 3 bases and J by 8 bases, with 19 bases left in between. CDR1 MDHEN and CDR2 SYDVKM come from the germline V gene. CDR3 protein: CASSFSTAITAGELFF. CDR3 nucleotide sequence: TGTGCCAGCAGTTTTTCCACAGCTATCACGGCTGGGGAGCTGTTTTTT.

The V gene is TRBV19, the J gene TRBJ1-3, with 7 bases that match TRBD1. This CDR3 spans 14 amino acids. CDR1 is LNHDA, CDR2 SQIVND, per germline (reference sequence). V lost 10 bases to trimming and J lost 0 bases; unmatched junction nucleotides: 6. The CDR3 is CATQGQYSGNTIYF. CDR3 DNA: TGTGCCACCCAGGGACAGTACTCTGGAAACACCATATATTTT.

The chain links TRBV18 to TRBJ1-5; D gene unclear. CDR3 length: 13 residues. V dropped 4 bases and J dropped 3 bases, with 7 bases sitting between them. Germline CDR1 reads KGHSH; CDR2 reads LQKENI. As DNA, the CDR3 is TGTGCCAGCTCACTCGGGGTCAATCAGCCCCAGCATTTT. Its translation: CASSLGVNQPQHF.